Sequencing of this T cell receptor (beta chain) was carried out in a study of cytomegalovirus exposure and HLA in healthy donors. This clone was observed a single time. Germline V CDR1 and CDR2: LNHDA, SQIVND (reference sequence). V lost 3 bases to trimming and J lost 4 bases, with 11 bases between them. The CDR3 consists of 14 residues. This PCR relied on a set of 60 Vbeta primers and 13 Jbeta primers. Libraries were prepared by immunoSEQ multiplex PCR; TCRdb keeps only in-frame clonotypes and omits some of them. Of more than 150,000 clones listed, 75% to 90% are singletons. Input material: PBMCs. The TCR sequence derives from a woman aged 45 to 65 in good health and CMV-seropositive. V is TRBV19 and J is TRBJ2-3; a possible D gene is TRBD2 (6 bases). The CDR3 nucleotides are TGTGCCAGTAGTATCACGGGGGTAGCAGATACGCAGTATTTT. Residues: CASSITGVADTQYF.